This entry concerns a single T cell receptor (beta chain). The CDR3 spans 16 residues. Germline V gene sequence: CDR1 LGHDT, CDR2 YNNKEL (reference sequence). Germline trimming cut 1 base from V and 4 bases from J; bases unmatched to any gene: 7. This sample was taken from a study of blood T cell repertoires in COVID-19. At the level of the study: There were acute and convalescent COVID-19 samples, and they came from the United States, Italy and Spain.

Per the original methods: Reference gene primer amplification yielded estimated nucleated cell counts. Using immunoSEQ multiplex PCR, the repertoire was profiled, and TCRdb retains in-frame clones only, with some absent. The V and J calls and clone size were taken over from that table, and D and trimming were inferred from the DNA. Of tens of thousands of clones in the sample, over 55% were seen once. Seattle researchers signed up patients amid active infection and tracked them longitudinally. Sample: peripheral blood. The V and J genes are TRBV3-1 (or the pseudogene TRBV3-2) and TRBJ2-3; 8 positions match TRBD1. The clonotype originates from a woman in her seventies with COVID-19, enrolled during active disease. The CDR3 DNA follows: TGTGCCAGCAGCCAAGCGTGGCAGGGGGCCGCAGATACGCAGTATTTT. Its protein is CASSQAWQGAADTQYF.